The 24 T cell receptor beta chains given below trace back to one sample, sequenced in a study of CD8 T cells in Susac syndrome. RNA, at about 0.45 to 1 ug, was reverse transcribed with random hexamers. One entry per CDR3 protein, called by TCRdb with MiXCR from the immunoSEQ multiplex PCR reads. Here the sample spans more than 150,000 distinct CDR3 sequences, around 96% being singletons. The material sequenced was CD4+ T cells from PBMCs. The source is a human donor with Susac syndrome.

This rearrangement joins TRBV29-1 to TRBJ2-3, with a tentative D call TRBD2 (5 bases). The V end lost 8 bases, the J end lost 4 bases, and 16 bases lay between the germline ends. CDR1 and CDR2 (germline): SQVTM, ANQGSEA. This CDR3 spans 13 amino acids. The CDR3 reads CSSKAGSADTQYF. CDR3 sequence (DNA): TGCAGCTCCAAAGCTGGGAGCGCAGATACGCAGTATTTT.

The CDR3 DNA follows: TGCAGCGTCCGATTACAGGGGACACCCTACGAGCAGTACTTC. Protein: CSVRLQGTPYEQYF. V usage is TRBV29-1 and J usage is TRBJ2-7; 7 nucleotides line up with TRBD1. The germline V gene encodes CDR1 SQVTM and CDR2 ANQGSEA. CDR3 length equals 14 residues. V shed 6 bases and J 2 bases; nucleotides not matched to a gene: 10.

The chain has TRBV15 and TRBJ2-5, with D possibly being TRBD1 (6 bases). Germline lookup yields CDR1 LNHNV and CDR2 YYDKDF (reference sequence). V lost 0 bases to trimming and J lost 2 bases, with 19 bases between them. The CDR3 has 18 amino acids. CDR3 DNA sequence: TGTGCCACCAGCAGAGAGTCCCCGGGGCACAGGGATCAAGAGACCCAGTACTTC. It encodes CATSRESPGHRDQETQYF.

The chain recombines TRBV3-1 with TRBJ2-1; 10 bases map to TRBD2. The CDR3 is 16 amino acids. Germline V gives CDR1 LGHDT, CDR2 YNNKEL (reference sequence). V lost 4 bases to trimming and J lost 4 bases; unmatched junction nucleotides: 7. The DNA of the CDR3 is TGTGCCAGCAGCCGGACCACGGGACTAGCGTACAATGAGCAGTTCTTC. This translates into CASSRTTGLAYNEQFF.

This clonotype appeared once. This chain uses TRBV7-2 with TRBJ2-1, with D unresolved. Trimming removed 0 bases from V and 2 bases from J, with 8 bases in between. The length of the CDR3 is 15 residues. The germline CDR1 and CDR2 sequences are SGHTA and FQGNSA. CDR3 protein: CASSLAISPYNEQFF. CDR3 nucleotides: TGTGCCAGCAGCTTAGCGATCAGCCCCTACAATGAGCAGTTCTTC.

The CDR3 sequence: CASSPPGTTYNEQFF. The CDR3 DNA sequence: TGTGCCAGCAGCCCCCCCGGGACAACCTACAATGAGCAGTTCTTC. The chain carries TRBV11-1 and TRBJ2-1; D is possibly TRBD1 (6 bases). Looked up from germline, CDR1 is SGHAT and CDR2 is FQDESV (reference sequence). This CDR3 has 15 residues. V shed 5 bases and J shed 2 bases, with 13 bases lying between them.

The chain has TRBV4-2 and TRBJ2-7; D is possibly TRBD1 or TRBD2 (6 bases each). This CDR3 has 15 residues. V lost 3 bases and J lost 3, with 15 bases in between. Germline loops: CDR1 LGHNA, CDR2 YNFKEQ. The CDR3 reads CASSHRQEGDYEQYF. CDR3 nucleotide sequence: TGTGCCAGCAGCCATCGACAGGAGGGGGACTACGAGCAGTACTTC.

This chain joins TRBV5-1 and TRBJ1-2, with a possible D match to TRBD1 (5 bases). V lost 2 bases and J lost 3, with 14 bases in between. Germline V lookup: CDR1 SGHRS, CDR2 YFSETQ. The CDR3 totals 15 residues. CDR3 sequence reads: CASSFGGKVDYGYTF. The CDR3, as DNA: TGCGCCAGCAGCTTCGGGGGAAAAGTGGACTATGGCTACACCTTC.

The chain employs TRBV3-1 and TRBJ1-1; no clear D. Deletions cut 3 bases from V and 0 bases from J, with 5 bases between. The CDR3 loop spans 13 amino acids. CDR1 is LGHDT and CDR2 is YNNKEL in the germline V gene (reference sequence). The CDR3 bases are TGTGCCAGCAGCCAGGTGTTGAACACTGAAGCTTTCTTT. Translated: CASSQVLNTEAFF.

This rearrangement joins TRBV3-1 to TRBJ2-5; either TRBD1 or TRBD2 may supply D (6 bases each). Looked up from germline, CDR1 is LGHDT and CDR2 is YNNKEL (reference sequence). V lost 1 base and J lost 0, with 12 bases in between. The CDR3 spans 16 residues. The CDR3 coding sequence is TGTGCCAGCAGCCAAGGGGGGGCCGGATACCAAGAGACCCAGTACTTC. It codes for CASSQGGAGYQETQYF.

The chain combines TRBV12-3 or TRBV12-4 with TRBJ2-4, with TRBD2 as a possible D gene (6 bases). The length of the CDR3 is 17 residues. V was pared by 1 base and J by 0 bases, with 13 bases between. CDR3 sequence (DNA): TGTGCCAGCAGTTTAGTCTTGCGGGGACTAGCCAAAAACATTCAGTACTTC. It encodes CASSLVLRGLAKNIQYF.

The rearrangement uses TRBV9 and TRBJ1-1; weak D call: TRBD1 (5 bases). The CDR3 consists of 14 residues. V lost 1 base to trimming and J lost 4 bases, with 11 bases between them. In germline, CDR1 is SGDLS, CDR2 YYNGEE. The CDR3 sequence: CASSVLRGGTEAFF. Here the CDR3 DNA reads TGTGCCAGCAGCGTACTCCGGGGGGGCACTGAAGCTTTCTTT.

The DNA of the CDR3 is TGCGCCAGCAGCCAAGGAGCTACTAGCGGGGACTCCTTCCTAGCCAAAAACATTCAGTACTTC. This gives the protein CASSQGATSGDSFLAKNIQYF. This chain joins TRBV4-3 and TRBJ2-4; the match to TRBD2 covers 10 bases. CDR3 length: 21 residues. V lost 1 base and J lost 0; bases outside the gene matches: 15. The V gene's germline CDR1 is LGHNA and CDR2 YSLEER.

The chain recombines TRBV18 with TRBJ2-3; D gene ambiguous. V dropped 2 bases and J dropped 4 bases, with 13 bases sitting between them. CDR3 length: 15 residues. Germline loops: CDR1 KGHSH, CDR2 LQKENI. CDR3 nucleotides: TGTGCCAGCTCACCAGGTCGAATACCCCCAGATACGCAGTATTTT. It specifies CASSPGRIPPDTQYF.

As DNA, the CDR3 is TGCGCCAGCAGCCCAACCAGGGGTGACATTCAGTACTTC. Translated: CASSPTRGDIQYF. The chain links TRBV5-1 to TRBJ2-4; D is possibly TRBD1 (6 bases). Trimming pared 4 bases from V and 8 bases from J, leaving 13 bases between. The germline V gene encodes CDR1 SGHRS and CDR2 YFSETQ. This CDR3 spans 13 amino acids.

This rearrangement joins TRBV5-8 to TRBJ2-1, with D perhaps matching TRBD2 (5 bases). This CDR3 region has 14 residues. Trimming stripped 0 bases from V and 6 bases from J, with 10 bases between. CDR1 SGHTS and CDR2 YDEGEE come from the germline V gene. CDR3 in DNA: TGTGCCAGCAGCTTGGGTCTAGCTAGCAATGAGCAGTTCTTC. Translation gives CASSLGLASNEQFF.

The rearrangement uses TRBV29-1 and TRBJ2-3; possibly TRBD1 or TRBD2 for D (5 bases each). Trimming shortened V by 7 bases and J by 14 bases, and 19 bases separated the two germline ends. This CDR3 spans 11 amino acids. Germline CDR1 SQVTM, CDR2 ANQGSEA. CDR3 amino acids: CSDTSGAPRYF. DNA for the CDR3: TGCAGCGATACGTCCGGGGCCCCAAGGTATTTT.

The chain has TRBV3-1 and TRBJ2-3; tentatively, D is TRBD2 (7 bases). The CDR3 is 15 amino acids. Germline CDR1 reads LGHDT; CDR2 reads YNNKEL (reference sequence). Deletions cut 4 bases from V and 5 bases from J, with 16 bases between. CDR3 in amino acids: CASSPRGGAKDTQYF. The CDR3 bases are TGTGCCAGCAGCCCAAGAGGGGGGGCGAAAGATACGCAGTATTTT.

Here the CDR3 reads CASRPAGRGDYGYTF. The CDR3 DNA is TGTGCCAGCAGACCCGCCGGGCGGGGAGACTATGGCTACACCTTC. The V call is TRBV6-2 or TRBV6-3, the J call TRBJ1-2, with D uncertain. Germline CDR1 is MNHEY and CDR2 is SVGEGT. This CDR3 region has 15 residues. Trimming pared 6 bases from V and 3 bases from J, leaving 17 bases between.

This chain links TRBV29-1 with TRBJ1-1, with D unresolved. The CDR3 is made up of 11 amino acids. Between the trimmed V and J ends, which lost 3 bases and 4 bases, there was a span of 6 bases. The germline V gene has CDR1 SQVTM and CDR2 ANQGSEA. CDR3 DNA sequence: TGCAGCGTTGACCGGACCACTGAAGCTTTCTTT. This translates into CSVDRTTEAFF.

CDR3 bases: TGTGCCAGCAGCCAAGAAAGTAGCGGGGGGGCCGGGGAGACCCAGTACTTC. Residues: CASSQESSGGAGETQYF. The chain is built from TRBV4-2 and TRBJ2-5; 11 nucleotides align to TRBD2. J lost 5 bases, V lost 0 bases, and 8 bases had no gene match. This CDR3 contains 17 residues. The germline CDR1 and CDR2 sequences are LGHNA and YNFKEQ.

The CDR3 protein is CSASVGTYTGELFF. CDR3 nucleotides: TGCAGTGCTAGCGTTGGCACATACACCGGGGAGCTGTTTTTT. This sequence joins TRBV20-1 and TRBJ2-2, with unresolved D. CDR1 and CDR2 (germline): DFQATT, SNEGSKA (reference sequence). CDR3 size: 14 residues. The ends were cut back, 3 bases at V and 3 bases at J, with 11 bases in the middle.

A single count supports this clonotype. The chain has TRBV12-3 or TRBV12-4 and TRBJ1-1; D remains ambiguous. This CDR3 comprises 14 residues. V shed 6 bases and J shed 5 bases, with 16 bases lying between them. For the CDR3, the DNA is TGTGCCAGCAGCCTGGGCCTGACGGGGACTGAAGCTTTCTTT. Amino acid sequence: CASSLGLTGTEAFF.

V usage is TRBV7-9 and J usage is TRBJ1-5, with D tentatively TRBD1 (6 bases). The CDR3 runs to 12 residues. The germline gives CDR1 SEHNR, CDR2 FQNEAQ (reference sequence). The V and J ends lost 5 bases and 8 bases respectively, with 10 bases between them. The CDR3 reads CASSPTGKPQHF. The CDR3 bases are TGTGCCAGCAGCCCTACAGGGAAGCCCCAGCATTTT.